The sequence of this TCR beta chain was determined in a study of blood T cell repertoires in COVID-19. The CDR3 has 15 amino acids. The germline V gene encodes CDR1 MNHEY and CDR2 SVGAGI. With 2 bases clipped from V and 5 bases from J, the junction kept 3 bases outside the gene matches. Profiling relied on immunoSEQ multiplex PCR, and the TCRdb table lists in-frame clones only, not all of them. This sample yields hundreds of thousands of clones, of which roughly 88% are seen a single time; approximately 1% belongs to the top ten. V is TRBV6-5 and J is TRBJ2-5, with 12 bases identical to TRBD1. The source material was PBMCs or T cells enriched from blood (not recorded which). This sequence was found in a woman aged 30 to 39 who had recovered from COVID-19. The CDR3 DNA is TGTGCCAGCAGTTACGGGACAGGGGGCGTCGAGACCCAGTACTTC. Translation: CASSYGTGGVETQYF.